The 26 T cell receptor beta chains below were found in one sample sequenced in a study of cytomegalovirus exposure and HLA in healthy donors listed by TCRdb under 2017. Libraries were prepared through the immunoSEQ multiplex PCR assay. For the multiplex PCR, a mixture combining 60 forward primers for TCR Vbeta segments and 13 reverse primers for TCR Jbeta segments was used. TCRdb mirrors the immuneACCESS table, restricted to in-frame sequences. Some clones are absent from its copies; in checked studies, under half trace to an unresolved V gene, and the reason for the others is unknown. The sample profile shows 150,000 to 200,000 clones; over 60% of them were found once. Of the sample, about 0.91% is held by the ten largest clones. Input material: PBMCs. These receptors came from a woman aged 50 to 60 in good health and CMV-seropositive.

The chain links TRBV9 to TRBJ2-5; 14 positions agree with TRBD2. This CDR3 is built from 19 residues. The J segment lost 4 bases and the V segment lost 4 bases, leaving 15 bases of the junction unmatched. In germline, CDR1 is SGDLS, CDR2 YYNGEE. The CDR3 DNA reads TGTGCCAGCAGCCCCCGACTAGCGGGAGGGCCCCGGGCAATAGAGACCCAGTACTTC. The encoded protein is CASSPRLAGGPRAIETQYF.

The chain combines TRBV7-2 with TRBJ1-2, with D maybe TRBD1 (5 bases). The CDR3 contains 16 residues. Looked up from germline, CDR1 is SGHTA and CDR2 is FQGNSA. Trimming took off 5 bases at V and 0 bases at J, with 16 bases between the two ends. CDR3: CASSPSPGPTNYGYTF. In DNA form, the CDR3 reads TGTGCCAGCAGCCCCTCCCCAGGGCCTACTAACTATGGCTACACCTTC.

The genes are TRBV6-1 and TRBJ2-5; D is undetermined. In germline, CDR1 is MNHNS, CDR2 SASEGT. The CDR3 totals 12 residues. Trimming took off 2 bases at V and 4 bases at J, with 5 bases between the two ends. The CDR3 coding sequence is TGTGCCAGCAGTGAACAGGCAGAGACCCAGTACTTC. It encodes CASSEQAETQYF.

V usage is TRBV19 and J usage is TRBJ1-3; D remains unclear. The germline V and J ends were trimmed by 5 bases and 0 bases, with 14 bases remaining between them. The germline V gene has CDR1 LNHDA and CDR2 SQIVND (reference sequence). The CDR3 totals 16 residues. The CDR3 nucleotides are TGTGCCAGTAGTCCCTACTACCAACTCTCTGGAAACACCATATATTTT. Translated: CASSPYYQLSGNTIYF. Full variable domain (remainder filled in from reference TRBV19 and TRBJ1-3): DGGITQSPKYLFRKEGQNVTLSCEQNLNHDAMYWYRQDPGQGLRLIYYSQIVNDFQKGDIAEGYSVSREKKESFPLTVTSAQKNPTAFYLCASSPYYQLSGNTIYFGEGSWLTVV.

This clone was seen more than once but under ten times. J is TRBJ2-5 and V is TRBV10-3, with D uncertain. The J call is doubtful: the DNA matches TRBJ2-7 better. The CDR3 spans 15 residues. CDR1 and CDR2 (germline): ENHRY, SYGVKD. The CDR3 nucleotides are TGTGCCATCAGTGAGTCAGGCGGCTCCTTCTACGAGCAGTACTTC. It is translated as CAISESGGSFYEQYF.

This chain uses TRBV28 with TRBJ1-5, with D possibly being TRBD1 (5 bases). This CDR3 has 15 residues. Germline values: CDR1 MDHEN, CDR2 SYDVKM. V gave up 3 bases and J gave up 5 bases, with 14 bases separating them. The CDR3: CASSFQGAGYQPQHF. Here the CDR3 DNA reads TGTGCCAGCAGTTTTCAAGGGGCCGGGTATCAGCCCCAGCATTTT.

The chain couples TRBV10-3 to TRBJ1-4, with 8 bases aligning to TRBD1. Germline CDR1 ENHRY, CDR2 SYGVKD. The junction had 6 bases not matched to a gene; V was cut back by 11 bases and J by 7 bases. The CDR3 loop spans 12 amino acids. CDR3 region: CASSTGVEKLFF. The CDR3 region has the DNA TGTGCCTCGTCGACAGGGGTTGAAAAACTGTTTTTT.

V and J are TRBV9 and TRBJ2-7, with TRBD2 identical over 13 bases. Looked up from germline, CDR1 is SGDLS and CDR2 is YYNGEE. Germline trimming cut 4 bases from V and 4 bases from J; bases unmatched to any gene: 8. The CDR3 is 16 amino acids. The CDR3 nucleotides are TGTGCCAGCAGCCCTACTAGCGGGGGGGCTTTTTACGAGCAGTACTTC. Its protein is CASSPTSGGAFYEQYF.

This chain connects TRBV7-2 to TRBJ2-1; a possible D gene is TRBD1 (8 bases). The CDR3 sequence is 15 residues long. From germline, CDR1 is SGHTA and CDR2 FQGNSA. The V end lost 7 bases, the J end lost 9 bases, and 22 bases lay between the germline ends. As DNA, the CDR3 is TGTGCCAGCACCAGGACAGGGAGGGGGTTTAGTGAGCAGTTCTTC. It encodes CASTRTGRGFSEQFF.

The chain has TRBV5-4 and TRBJ1-1, with TRBD1 matching 7 bases. CDR1 is SGHNT, CDR2 YYREEE, per germline (reference sequence). The V gene end was trimmed by 4 bases and the J gene end by 1 base; junction bases not matched to a gene: 4. The CDR3 loop spans 14 amino acids. The CDR3 is CASSLGGWNTEAFF. Written as DNA, the CDR3 is TGTGCCAGCAGCCTAGGGGGCTGGAACACTGAAGCTTTCTTT.

This clone appeared a few times. This chain joins TRBV11-3 and TRBJ2-1; D unclear. Deletions cut 5 bases from V and 2 bases from J, with 7 bases between. Germline lookup yields CDR1 SGHNT and CDR2 YENEEA. There are 13 residues in the CDR3. This CDR3 reads CASSPTAYNEQFF. For the CDR3, the DNA is TGTGCCAGCAGCCCAACAGCCTACAATGAGCAGTTCTTC.

The gene calls are TRBV5-4 and TRBJ2-3, with 7 bases fitting TRBD2. V dropped 7 bases and J dropped 7; count of bases not matched to a gene: 15. CDR1 and CDR2 (germline): SGHNT, YYREEE (reference sequence). This CDR3 is built from 15 residues. The CDR3 sequence is CASGRGRGPYHTQYF. The CDR3 nucleotides are TGTGCCAGCGGGCGGGGGAGAGGACCCTACCATACGCAGTATTTT. The full variable domain, with the rest looked up from reference TRBV5-4 and TRBJ2-3, is ETGVTQSPTHLIKTRGQQVTLRCSSQSGHNTVSWYQQALGQGPQFIFQYYREEENGRGNFPPRFSGLQFPNYSSELNVNALELDDSALYLCASGRGRGPYHTQYFGPGTRLTVL.

CDR3 amino acids: CASSPYLGQSSGANVLTF. In DNA form, the CDR3 reads TGTGCCAGCAGCCCATATCTCGGACAGAGCTCTGGGGCCAACGTCCTGACTTTC. The chain recombines TRBV7-9 with TRBJ2-6; TRBD1 is a possible D gene (6 bases). Germline CDR1 SEHNR, CDR2 FQNEAQ (reference sequence). CDR3 size: 18 residues. V was clipped by 5 bases and J by 0 bases, with 17 bases between them.

The chain is built from TRBV4-1 and TRBJ2-5, with a possible D match to TRBD2 (5 bases). This CDR3 contains 13 residues. Trimming took off 1 base at V and 5 bases at J, with 8 bases between the two ends. Germline CDR1 reads MGHRA; CDR2 reads YSYEKL. For the CDR3, the DNA is TGCGCCAGCAGCCAAGTCCCGGGGGAGACCCAGTACTTC. The encoded protein is CASSQVPGETQYF.

The chain combines TRBV9 with TRBJ1-2; D may be TRBD1 (6 bases). The CDR3 contains 15 residues. V gave up 0 bases and J gave up 5 bases, with 14 bases separating them. The germline V gene encodes CDR1 SGDLS and CDR2 YYNGEE. CDR3 sequence (DNA): TGTGCCAGCAGCGTAGATGGACAGTCCTGGTATGGCTACACCTTC. This encodes CASSVDGQSWYGYTF.

The CDR3 region is CASSPAIRETQYF. CDR3 in DNA: TGTGCCAGCAGCCCCGCCATACGGGAGACCCAGTACTTC. This chain connects TRBV7-9 to TRBJ2-5; D is undetermined. CDR3 length: 13 residues. Per the germline V gene, CDR1 is SEHNR and CDR2 is FQNEAQ (reference sequence). V was trimmed by 5 bases and J by 5 bases, leaving 12 bases between them.

The CDR3 DNA reads as TGTGCCAGCGCCAAACTACAGGGAGCTTTAAACTATGGCTACACCTTC. It translates to CASAKLQGALNYGYTF. This chain uses TRBV19 with TRBJ1-2; tentatively, D is TRBD1 (6 bases). This CDR3 comprises 16 residues. Trimming left V 9 bases short and J 2 bases short, with 22 bases between. Germline lookup yields CDR1 LNHDA and CDR2 SQIVND (reference sequence).

The rearrangement uses TRBV14 and TRBJ1-1; D gene unclear. Looked up from germline, CDR1 is SGHDN and CDR2 is FVKESK. V lost 5 bases and J 0 bases, leaving 7 bases between the germline ends. CDR3 length equals 13 residues. CDR3 coding DNA: TGTGCCAGCAGCTCTCCAGTGAACACTGAAGCTTTCTTT. Translated, it gives CASSSPVNTEAFF.

This clone has only a few counts. The V gene is TRBV28, the J gene TRBJ2-1; TRBD1 aligns across 9 bases. Trimming cost V 4 bases and J 6 bases; bases outside gene matches: 10. From germline, CDR1 is MDHEN and CDR2 SYDVKM. The CDR3 has 16 amino acids. The CDR3 spells CASSSAGTGSINEQFF. CDR3 nucleotides: TGTGCCAGCAGTTCTGCCGGGACAGGGTCTATCAATGAGCAGTTCTTC.

This clone has a handful of counts. The V call is TRBV2, the J call TRBJ1-1; perhaps TRBD1 as D (6 bases). Deletions cut 4 bases from V and 7 bases from J, with 13 bases between. The CDR3 runs to 13 residues. CDR1 and CDR2 from the germline V gene are SNHLY and FYNNEI. CDR3 coding DNA: TGTGCCAGCAGTGTTTGGGGGCCTAGTGAAGCTTTCTTT. The encoded protein is CASSVWGPSEAFF.

There are a few counts of this clone. The genes are TRBV2 and TRBJ1-1; D may be TRBD1 (5 bases). V was clipped by 6 bases and J by 7 bases, with 18 bases between them. Germline V CDR1 and CDR2: SNHLY, FYNNEI. CDR3 length equals 14 residues. The CDR3 region is CASRPQGRVIEAFF. The CDR3 bases are TGTGCCAGCAGACCCCAGGGTAGGGTGATTGAAGCTTTCTTT.

This chain connects TRBV10-3 to TRBJ1-2, with 7 bases identical to TRBD1. CDR1 and CDR2 (germline): ENHRY, SYGVKD. V gave up 2 bases and J gave up 9 bases; unmatched junction bases: 6. This CDR3 has 13 amino acids. CDR3 in amino acids: CAISEPDRARYTF. The CDR3 DNA sequence: TGTGCCATCAGTGAGCCCGACAGGGCCCGCTACACCTTC.

This clone is a singleton in its sample. The chain has TRBV7-8 and TRBJ1-4, with a possible D match to TRBD1 (5 bases). CDR1 is SGHVS, CDR2 FQNEAQ, per germline. The CDR3 extends over 12 amino acids. The CDR3 nucleotides read TGTGCTACGGGGGCAACTAATGAAAAACTGTTTTTT. Its protein is CATGATNEKLFF.

J is TRBJ2-1 and V is TRBV2, with D unclear. This CDR3 is 13 amino acids long. The V gene's germline CDR1 is SNHLY and CDR2 FYNNEI. The V and J ends lost 11 bases and 0 bases respectively, with 11 bases between them. The CDR3 region has the DNA TGTGCCGTAACCCCGAGCTCCTACAATGAGCAGTTCTTC. Protein product: CAVTPSSYNEQFF.

The rearrangement links TRBV9 to TRBJ2-3, with 8 bases fitting TRBD2. The ends lost 0 bases at V and 2 bases at J; junction bases unmatched: 5. The CDR3 spans 16 residues. CDR1 is SGDLS, CDR2 YYNGEE, per germline. In DNA, the CDR3 is TGTGCCAGCAGCGTAGCGGGGGGGCATGTCACAGATACGCAGTATTTT. This translates into CASSVAGGHVTDTQYF. Combining the CDR3 with reference TRBV9 and TRBJ2-3 gives the whole variable domain DSGVTQTPKHLITATGQRVTLRCSPRSGDLSVYWYQQSLDQGLQFLIQYYNGEERAKGNILERFSAQQFPDLHSELNLSSLELGDSALYFCASSVAGGHVTDTQYFGPGTRLTVL.

The chain is built from TRBV5-6 and TRBJ1-1, with 7 nucleotides matching TRBD1. V lost 0 bases and J lost 3; bases outside the gene matches: 14. The germline CDR1 and CDR2 sequences are SGHDT and YYEEEE. The CDR3 runs to 18 residues. The CDR3, as DNA: TGTGCCAGCAGCTTGGTCGAGCGGACAGGACGGTTGGACACTGAAGCTTTCTTT. Protein: CASSLVERTGRLDTEAFF.